The rows below give T cell receptor beta chains drawn from one sample of a study of blood T cell repertoires in COVID-19. Repertoires were generated with immunoSEQ multiplex PCR, while TCRdb's copy carries only in-frame clones and drops some. The sample records 60,000 to 80,000 clones, roughly 85% being singletons. Sample: peripheral blood. The receptors derive from a man aged 50-60 years with acute or convalescent COVID-19. CDR3s include the opening cysteine and the closing phenylalanine or tryptophan. Fields, in order: J gene, V gene, CDR3 protein.

>TRBJ1-2|TRBV3-1/TRBV3-2
CASSQDFGSGYTF
>TRBJ2-1|TRBV5-1
CASSPDFAGGYNEQFF
>TRBJ2-6|TRBV19
CASSMGGRAGANVLTF
>TRBJ2-3|TRBV7-3
CASSLMAGGRDTQYF
>TRBJ1-1|TRBV9
CASSPPPPRDTEAFF
>TRBJ1-5|TRBV7-8
CASRKGPFNQPQHF
>TRBJ2-3|TRBV24-1
CATSDSAGTQYF
>TRBJ2-3|TRBV9
CASSVRTSADTQYF
>TRBJ2-3|TRBV5-4
CASSLSRGTDTQYF
>TRBJ2-2|TRBV29-1
CSVRGIRTGGANTGELFF
>TRBJ2-3|TRBV2
CASSDWLAGDTQYF
>TRBJ2-7|TRBV6-5
CASRKTGLVFYEQYF
>TRBJ1-3|TRBV4-1
CASSQDGAGTGGRNTIYF
>TRBJ1-6|TRBV5-4
CASSTGQGAYNSPLHF
>TRBJ1-1|TRBV19
CASSIAGAGNTEAFF
>TRBJ1-5|TRBV25-1
CASSQGETNQPQHF
>TRBJ2-1|TRBV27
CASSWASVNEQFF
>TRBJ1-2|TRBV29-1
CSVPINEGDGYTF
>TRBJ1-4|TRBV2
CASSETGGNEKLFF
>TRBJ2-2|TRBV3-1/TRBV3-2
CASSQLTSTGELFF
>TRBJ2-7|TRBV27
CASSYRGSYEQYF
>TRBJ2-3|TRBV5-4
CASSLAATSAGGDTQYF
>TRBJ1-3|TRBV6-5
CASSTGQSGNTIYF
>TRBJ1-1|TRBV12-3/TRBV12-4
CASSLGGNTEAFF
>TRBJ2-1|TRBV29-1
CSANQLAGGEQFF
>TRBJ1-6|TRBV19
CASTQGVTNSPLHF
>TRBJ1-1|TRBV25-1
CASSEYRTGAEAFF
>TRBJ1-2|TRBV7-9
CASSLDWGESYGYTF
>TRBJ1-5|TRBV25-1
CASSEYYREGCNQPQHF
>TRBJ2-3|TRBV2
CASRGGTGGGYTQYF
>TRBJ1-6|TRBV9
CASSVLAQPSYNSPLHF
>TRBJ2-5|TRBV2
CASSGSPFIAQETQYF
>TRBJ1-5|TRBV3-1/TRBV3-2
CASSQDASGNQPQHF